This TCR beta chain was obtained from a study of T cell responses to AZD1222 COVID-19 vaccine. Assay: immunoSEQ multiplex PCR; the TCRdb copy retains only in-frame clones and omits some. The table shows tens of thousands of clones, with roughly 90% occurring only once. To note about this clone: Its matching antigen is unknown.

Germline lookup yields CDR1 SGHRS and CDR2 YFSETQ. V was clipped by 4 bases and J by 4 bases, with 15 bases between them. This CDR3 has 15 residues. Study-wide results and limits: Donor demographics were predominantly white British with a female majority; clonal diversity may be underestimated.

The chain links TRBV5-1 to TRBJ2-1; D may be TRBD2 (5 bases). The TCR originated in an adult in good health. Here the sequenced sample was peripheral blood, taken on day 0 of AZD1222 vaccination. CDR3 DNA: TGCGCCAGCAGCCCAAGAGGGATTGGGTACAATGAGCAGTTCTTC. It encodes CASSPRGIGYNEQFF. The full variable domain, with the rest looked up from reference TRBV5-1 and TRBJ2-1, is KAGVTQTPRYLIKTRGQQVTLSCSPISGHRSVSWYQQTPGQGLQFLFEYFSETQRNKGNFPGRFSGRQFSNSRSEMNVSTLELGDSALYLCASSPRGIGYNEQFFGPGTRLTVL.